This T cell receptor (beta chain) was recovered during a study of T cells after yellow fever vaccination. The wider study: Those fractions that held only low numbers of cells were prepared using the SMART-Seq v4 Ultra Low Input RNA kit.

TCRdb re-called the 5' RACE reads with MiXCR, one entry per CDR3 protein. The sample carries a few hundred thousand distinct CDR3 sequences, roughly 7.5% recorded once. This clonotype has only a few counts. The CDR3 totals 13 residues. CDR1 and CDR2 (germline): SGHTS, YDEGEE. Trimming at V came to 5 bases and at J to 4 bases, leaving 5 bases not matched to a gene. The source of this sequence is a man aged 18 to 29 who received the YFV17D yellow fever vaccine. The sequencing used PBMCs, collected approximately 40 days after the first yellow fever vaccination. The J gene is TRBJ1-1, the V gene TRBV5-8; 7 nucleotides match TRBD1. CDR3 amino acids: CASRRQGATEAFF. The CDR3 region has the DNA TGTGCCAGCAGGCGACAGGGAGCCACTGAAGCTTTCTTT.